Here is one T cell receptor (beta chain) with its context. The data were taken from a study of CD8 T cells in ankylosing spondylitis. The ends lost 4 bases at V and 11 bases at J; junction bases unmatched: 5. This CDR3 is built from 13 residues. Germline CDR1 DFQATT, CDR2 SNEGSKA (reference sequence). TCRdb called the 5' RACE reads again in MiXCR, with one record for every CDR3 protein. The table includes 250,000 or so distinct CDR3 sequences, under 12% detected once. The V gene is TRBV20-1, the J gene TRBJ2-4, with 13 bases lining up with TRBD2. This receptor was obtained from a male donor with ankylosing spondylitis or in good health (not recorded which). The sample comprised blood, either unsorted or a sorted T cell fraction (not recorded which). CDR3 bases: TGCAGTGCTAAACTAGCGGGAGGGCAACTTCAGTACTTC. Translated: CSAKLAGGQLQYF.